Sequencing of this T cell receptor (beta chain) was carried out in a study of OX40 agonist ivuxolimab in advanced cancers. Study at large: Ivuxolimab is an agonistic anti-OX40 (CD134) antibody, and patients were treated with it. People who had prior anti-PD-1, anti-PD-L1 or anti-CTLA-4 therapy could take part, and around 43% had some.

The repertoire was sequenced with immunoSEQ multiplex PCR; TCRdb's copy has only in-frame clones and lacks some. The data hold under 65,000 clones, with 88% observed a single time. About this clone: No antigen is known for it.

General study results and limits: CD8+ T cells (on average) carried more expanded clones than CD4+ T cells.

The CDR3 has 12 amino acids. With 1 base removed from V and 11 bases from J, the gap between germline ends came to 9 bases. Germline CDR1 reads SGHKS; CDR2 reads YYEKEE (reference sequence). The clonotype was recovered from an adult with an advanced solid tumor such as melanoma, head and neck, liver or kidney cancer. The V gene is TRBV5-5, the J gene TRBJ1-4; no definite D call. The sample here was CD4+ or CD8+ T cells sorted from blood, taken in a trial of the OX40 agonist ivuxolimab. CDR3 residues: CASSLNTGKLFF. In DNA, the CDR3 is TGTGCCAGCAGCTTGAATACCGGGAAACTGTTTTTT.